The rows below give T cell receptor beta chains drawn from one sample of a study of shared clonotypes between healthy human individuals. Assay used: immunoSEQ multiplex PCR; TCRdb lists only in-frame clones, some missing. The data hold about 2.1 million clones, with 80% to 95% observed a single time. Sequencing input: naive CD8+ T cells from PBMCs. These receptors all stem from a man younger than 30 in good health. Some clones in this sample may be carry-over from other donors' samples. Each CDR3 is given with its conserved first and last residue. A D gene is named only where the DNA matches it firmly. Clone size is stated in some rows and not others, as once, few, many or a class when expanded.

v_gene: TRBV2; abundance: -; d_gene: -; j_gene: TRBJ1-1; CDR3aa: CASIEFSLNTEAFF; CDR3nt: TGTGCCAGCATTGAATTCTCCCTGAACACTGAAGCTTTCTTT
v_gene: TRBV2; abundance: -; d_gene: -; j_gene: TRBJ1-1; CDR3aa: CASFEDEFFGSEAFF; CDR3nt: TGTGCCAGCTTTGAGGACGAGTTCTTCGGCAGTGAAGCTTTCTTT
v_gene: TRBV27; abundance: -; d_gene: -; j_gene: TRBJ1-2; CDR3aa: CASSLEGYSNYGYTF; CDR3nt: TGTGCCAGCAGTTTGGAGGGGTACTCTAACTATGGCTACACCTTC
v_gene: TRBV13; abundance: -; d_gene: TRBD1; j_gene: TRBJ2-7; CDR3aa: CASSEGARGRSLGEQYF; CDR3nt: TGTGCCAGCAGCGAAGGCGCGAGGGGGCGCTCACTAGGCGAGCAGTACTTC
v_gene: TRBV4-1; abundance: -; d_gene: -; j_gene: TRBJ1-5; CDR3aa: CASSQVRVAGEGQPQHF; CDR3nt: TGCGCCAGCAGCCAAGTGAGGGTGGCAGGTGAGGGCCAGCCCCAGCATTTT
v_gene: TRBV28; abundance: -; d_gene: TRBD1; j_gene: TRBJ1-2; CDR3aa: CASRHKYRDRAYYGYTF; CDR3nt: TGTGCCAGCAGACACAAATACCGGGACAGGGCGTACTATGGCTACACCTTC
v_gene: TRBV5-4; abundance: once; d_gene: TRBD1; j_gene: TRBJ1-1; CDR3aa: CASSVDRGRTEAFF; CDR3nt: TGTGCCAGCAGCGTTGACAGGGGGAGAACTGAAGCTTTCTTT
v_gene: TRBV27; abundance: once; d_gene: -; j_gene: TRBJ2-3; CDR3aa: CASSLGDTTDTQYF; CDR3nt: TGTGCCAGCAGTTTAGGGGACACCACAGATACGCAGTATTTT
v_gene: TRBV14; abundance: -; d_gene: TRBD2; j_gene: TRBJ2-7; CDR3aa: CASSHTAGGLEQYF; CDR3nt: TGTGCCAGCAGCCACACCGCGGGAGGGCTCGAGCAGTACTTC
v_gene: TRBV7-8; abundance: -; d_gene: TRBD1; j_gene: TRBJ2-1; CDR3aa: CASSFKQGPDEQFF; CDR3nt: TGTGCCAGCAGCTTCAAACAGGGGCCCGATGAGCAGTTCTTC
v_gene: TRBV29-1; abundance: -; d_gene: TRBD2; j_gene: TRBJ2-2; CDR3aa: CSVEGVAGYPGELFF; CDR3nt: TGCAGCGTTGAGGGGGTAGCGGGTTATCCCGGGGAGCTGTTTTTT
v_gene: TRBV7-9; abundance: -; d_gene: -; j_gene: TRBJ2-7; CDR3aa: CASSSRRVQAGFREQYF; CDR3nt: TGTGCCAGCAGCTCCCGCCGGGTCCAGGCAGGGTTTCGGGAGCAGTACTTC
v_gene: TRBV29-1; abundance: -; d_gene: -; j_gene: TRBJ2-1; CDR3aa: CSVTLGDEQFF; CDR3nt: TGCAGCGTTACACTAGGGGATGAGCAGTTCTTC
v_gene: TRBV6-5; abundance: -; d_gene: -; j_gene: TRBJ2-5; CDR3aa: CASSLIVGYQETQYF; CDR3nt: TGTGCCAGCAGTTTGATCGTAGGGTACCAAGAGACCCAGTACTTC
v_gene: TRBV28; abundance: -; d_gene: TRBD1; j_gene: TRBJ1-1; CDR3aa: CASSYDRDRGFENTEAFF; CDR3nt: TGTGCCAGCAGTTACGACCGGGACAGGGGATTTGAGAACACTGAAGCTTTCTTT
v_gene: TRBV11-3; abundance: once; d_gene: -; j_gene: TRBJ2-2; CDR3aa: CASSLGRLSTGELFF; CDR3nt: TGTGCCAGCAGCTTGGGCAGACTTAGCACCGGGGAGCTGTTTTTT
v_gene: TRBV9; abundance: -; d_gene: -; j_gene: TRBJ1-2; CDR3aa: CASSTQPYGYTF; CDR3nt: TGTGCCAGCAGTACACAGCCGTATGGCTACACCTTC
v_gene: TRBV6-1; abundance: -; d_gene: -; j_gene: TRBJ2-3; CDR3aa: CASSEWAGEGTDTQYF; CDR3nt: TGTGCCAGCAGTGAATGGGCAGGGGAGGGCACAGATACGCAGTATTTT
v_gene: TRBV5-4; abundance: -; d_gene: -; j_gene: TRBJ1-4; CDR3aa: CASSSWGWEKLFF; CDR3nt: TGTGCCAGCAGCTCCTGGGGTTGGGAAAAACTGTTTTTT
v_gene: TRBV6-1; abundance: -; d_gene: TRBD1; j_gene: TRBJ2-7; CDR3aa: CASSVRTGPSYEQYF; CDR3nt: TGTGCCAGCAGTGTGCGGACAGGGCCTTCCTACGAGCAGTACTTC
v_gene: TRBV4-1; abundance: -; d_gene: -; j_gene: TRBJ1-5; CDR3aa: CASSQDGAASNQPQHF; CDR3nt: TGCGCCAGCAGCCAAGATGGGGCAGCTAGCAATCAGCCCCAGCATTTT
v_gene: TRBV9; abundance: once; d_gene: TRBD2; j_gene: TRBJ2-1; CDR3aa: CASSVERDLAYNEQFF; CDR3nt: TGTGCCAGCAGCGTAGAGCGGGACCTCGCCTACAATGAGCAGTTCTTC
v_gene: TRBV27; abundance: -; d_gene: -; j_gene: TRBJ2-1; CDR3aa: CASSLTDYNEQFF; CDR3nt: TGTGCCAGCAGTCTGACAGACTACAATGAGCAGTTCTTC
v_gene: TRBV27; abundance: -; d_gene: -; j_gene: TRBJ2-2; CDR3aa: CASSLYRANTGELFF; CDR3nt: TGTGCCAGCAGTTTATACCGGGCGAACACCGGGGAGCTGTTTTTT